Listed below are T cell receptor beta chains from one sample, sequenced in a study of T cell responses to AZD1222 COVID-19 vaccine. Repertoires were generated with immunoSEQ multiplex PCR, while TCRdb's copy carries only in-frame clones and drops some. The sample has under 150,000 clones, approximately 85% seen once. This sample comprised peripheral blood, obtained 28 days after the second AZD1222 dose. These receptors all come from an adult who received the AZD1222 COVID-19 vaccine. CDR3s include the opening cysteine and the closing phenylalanine or tryptophan. A D gene is named only where the DNA matches it firmly. Some rows have no size entry. The others give once, few or many, or a class for an expanded clone.

abundance,d_gene,v_gene,j_gene,CDR3nt,CDR3aa
-,TRBD1,TRBV10-3,TRBJ1-4,TGTGCCATCAGGAGGGGGACAGGCACTAATGAAAAACTGTTTTTT,CAIRRGTGTNEKLFF
-,-,TRBV25-1,TRBJ2-7,TGTGCCAGCAGTGACGGAAGGTGGCCCTACGAGCAGTACTTC,CASSDGRWPYEQYF
-,TRBD1,TRBV18,TRBJ2-5,TGTGCCAGCTCACCGACAGGGTCGGAGACCCAGTACTTC,CASSPTGSETQYF
-,-,TRBV18,TRBJ2-1,TGTGCCAGCTCACCACCAGAGGGGCTCACCTACAATGAGCAGTTCTTC,CASSPPEGLTYNEQFF
-,-,TRBV4-1,TRBJ1-2,TGCGCCAGCAGCCAAAACAACAGGGAAATCAATGGCTACACCTTC,CASSQNNREINGYTF
once,-,TRBV28,TRBJ1-5,TGTGCCAGCAAAGTATTTAGCAATCAGCCCCAGCATTTT,CASKVFSNQPQHF
-,-,TRBV28,TRBJ1-2,TGTGCCAGCAGTTTAGTAGGGAGAGCTGATGGCTACACCTTC,CASSLVGRADGYTF
few,-,TRBV5-8,TRBJ1-4,TGTGCCAGCAGCTTGGGGACCGACCAGTGGGAAAAACTGTTTTTT,CASSLGTDQWEKLFF
-,TRBD2,TRBV7-2,TRBJ2-3,TGTGCCAGCAGCTTATTCACTAGCGGAACAGATACGCAGTATTTT,CASSLFTSGTDTQYF
-,-,TRBV29-1,TRBJ1-2,TGCAGCGTTGCCGTACAAGCTAACTATGGCTACACCTTC,CSVAVQANYGYTF
few,TRBD1,TRBV14,TRBJ2-1,TGTGCCAGCAGCCCCATAGGACAGGGGGAAAATGAGCAGTTCTTC,CASSPIGQGENEQFF
-,-,TRBV18,TRBJ2-5,TGTGCCAGCTCACCACTAGCGGACCAAGAGACCCAGTACTTC,CASSPLADQETQYF
-,TRBD2,TRBV3-1/TRBV3-2,TRBJ2-5,TGTGCCAGCAGCCATGGCGGGAGGGGAGAGACCCAGTACTTC,CASSHGGRGETQYF
once,-,TRBV5-5,TRBJ1-1,TGTGCCAGCAGCCTCGGGGAGAACACTGAAGCTTTCTTT,CASSLGENTEAFF
-,-,TRBV7-9,TRBJ1-5,TGTGCCAGCAGCTTAGCGGGAGGGTTCGGGAGCAATCAGCCCCAGCATTTT,CASSLAGGFGSNQPQHF
-,-,TRBV13,TRBJ2-5,TGTGCCAGCAGCTTAGGAGGGTATTTGGAACAAGAGACCCAGTACTTC,CASSLGGYLEQETQYF
-,-,TRBV4-1,TRBJ1-3,TGCGCCAGCAGCCAAGATGTACAGAAAACAGCCGGAAACACCATATATTTT,CASSQDVQKTAGNTIYF
few,-,TRBV7-8,TRBJ1-3,TGTGCCAGCAGCTTAGTTCCAGGGAGAAACACCATATATTTT,CASSLVPGRNTIYF
-,-,TRBV6-5,TRBJ1-2,TGTGCCAGCAGGCCAGACAGGTCCCGGAGCTATGGCTACACCTTC,CASRPDRSRSYGYTF
-,TRBD1,TRBV5-1,TRBJ1-1,TGCGCCAGCAGCGAGCGACAGGGGCTGAACACTGAAGCTTTCTTT,CASSERQGLNTEAFF
-,-,TRBV7-2,TRBJ1-6,TGTGCCAGCAGTCTTCAGTTTAATTCACCCCTCCACTTT,CASSLQFNSPLHF
once,-,TRBV24-1,TRBJ2-1,TGTGCCACCAGTGCCCTAGGGGGGGGTGAGCAGTTCTTC,CATSALGGGEQFF
-,TRBD2,TRBV9,TRBJ2-1,TGTGCCAGCAGCTCACATGGGGGGACTAGCCAATATGGTAGCTCCTACAATGAGCAGTTCTTC,CASSSHGGTSQYGSSYNEQFF
-,-,TRBV6-5,TRBJ1-2,TGTGCCAGCAGGATTGACTCTAACTATGGCTACACCTTC,CASRIDSNYGYTF
-,-,TRBV14,TRBJ2-5,TGTGCCAGCGGGAGCGTTTACCAAGAGACCCAGTACTTC,CASGSVYQETQYF
-,-,TRBV29-1,TRBJ1-1,TGCAGCGTGCAAGGCGGATTCATGAACACTGAAGCTTTCTTT,CSVQGGFMNTEAFF
-,-,TRBV9,TRBJ1-2,TGTGCCAGCAGCGCCAGGGGTAACTATGGCTACACCTTC,CASSARGNYGYTF
-,-,TRBV5-4,TRBJ2-6,TGTGCCAGCAGCCCTCTAAAAGGGGGTCGGGGTGGTGAGGCCAACGTCCTGACTTTC,CASSPLKGGRGGEANVLTF
-,-,TRBV19,TRBJ2-1,TGTGCCAGTAGTATCCGGGCCCGGTACAATGAGCAGTTCTTC,CASSIRARYNEQFF
-,-,TRBV5-4,TRBJ1-2,TGTGCCAGCCGCCCGAGGGGTGTCTATGGCTACACCTTC,CASRPRGVYGYTF
-,TRBD1,TRBV6-5,TRBJ1-2,TGTGCCAGCAGTTACGCCAGGGGGACTAACTATGGCTACACCTTC,CASSYARGTNYGYTF
-,-,TRBV4-1,TRBJ2-7,TGCGCCAGCAGCCAAGTTGTGAGGGACGAGCAGTACTTC,CASSQVVRDEQYF
-,-,TRBV6-1,TRBJ2-5,TGTGCCAGCAGTGATGGGGGTCAAGAGACCCAGTACTTC,CASSDGGQETQYF
-,-,TRBV5-5,TRBJ1-1,TGTGCCAGCAGCTTTATGGGGGTGGACACTGAAGCTTTCTTT,CASSFMGVDTEAFF
-,TRBD1,TRBV11-3,TRBJ2-5,TGTGCCAGCAGCTTAGGCAGGGGGCTAATATTGGAGACCCAGTACTTC,CASSLGRGLILETQYF
few,-,TRBV2,TRBJ1-5,TGTGCCAGCAGCAGGGTAGACAGTTCTCAGCCCCAGCATTTT,CASSRVDSSQPQHF
-,-,TRBV19,TRBJ1-6,TGTGCCAGTAGTGCTGACGGGAATTCACCCCTCCACTTT,CASSADGNSPLHF
-,-,TRBV2,TRBJ1-1,TGTGCCAGCACCCGTTTGGCCCTTCGAAGTGAAGCTTTCTTT,CASTRLALRSEAFF
-,-,TRBV18,TRBJ1-3,TGTGCCAGCTCACCGGGTATAGAAACAAACACCATATATTTT,CASSPGIETNTIYF
-,TRBD1,TRBV25-1,TRBJ1-4,TGTGCCAGCAGTGAACAAGGGACAGGGGGCGGTGAAAAACTGTTTTTT,CASSEQGTGGGEKLFF
-,-,TRBV5-1,TRBJ1-1,TGCGCCAGCAGCCCCCAAAACACAGTGAACACTGAAGCTTTCTTT,CASSPQNTVNTEAFF
-,TRBD1,TRBV19,TRBJ1-2,TGTGCCAGTAGTATCATGACAGGGCGTGGCTATGGCTACACCTTC,CASSIMTGRGYGYTF